The 3 T cell receptor beta chains in this list originate from one sample, sequenced in a study of T cell responses to AZD1222 COVID-19 vaccine. Generated by immunoSEQ multiplex PCR, the TCRdb table keeps only in-frame clones and is missing some. The data contain 150,000 to 190,000 clones, 90% of them singletons. The sequences come from peripheral blood, collected on day 0 of AZD1222 vaccination. Source of these receptors: an adult in good health.

The chain recombines TRBV27 with TRBJ2-5; the D gene could be TRBD1 or TRBD2 (5 bases each). The CDR3 consists of 14 residues. V was shortened by 5 bases and J by 5 bases, with 15 bases between the two germline ends. Per germline, CDR1 MNHEY and CDR2 SMNVEV (reference sequence). The DNA of the CDR3 is TGTGCCAGCAGTAGCGAATGGGGGTTGGAGACCCAGTACTTC. Protein product: CASSSEWGLETQYF.

The chain recombines TRBV28 with TRBJ2-3, with 13 bases identical to TRBD2. CDR3 size: 16 residues. Germline V gives CDR1 MDHEN, CDR2 SYDVKM. Trimming cost V 5 bases and J 2 bases; bases outside gene matches: 4. Written as DNA, the CDR3 is TGTGCCAGCAGTACGGGACTAGCGGGGAACACAGATACGCAGTATTTT. Protein product: CASSTGLAGNTDTQYF.

The table lists this clone with a few counts. This chain joins TRBV15 and TRBJ1-4, with a weak D call TRBD1 (5 bases). V lost 5 bases, J lost 5 bases, and 12 bases lay in between. Germline loops: CDR1 LNHNV, CDR2 YYDKDF (reference sequence). This CDR3 has 14 amino acids. The CDR3 DNA follows: TGTGCCACCAGCCGTGGGACCGAAAATGAAAAACTGTTTTTT. It specifies CATSRGTENEKLFF.